The following is a T cell receptor (beta chain) sequence with its context. Its antigen remains unknown. The data originate from a study of shared clonotypes between healthy human individuals. Whole-study context: The cohort comprised a couple of women and a few men. Their ages spanned 18 to 49 years. Study-level points and caveats: It was the non-shared clonotypes that had lower generation probabilities than clonotypes shared by all four donors. Sharing across a handful of donors was seen in 4% to 6.5% of naive CD4 clonotypes.

CD8 cells classed as naive were CD45RO-negative and positively selected for CCR7, excluding terminally differentiated effector memory CD45RA+ cells. Here immunoSEQ multiplex PCR was the method, and the copy in TCRdb shows in-frame clones only, minus some. Seen here are 2 million to 2.5 million clones, about 95% observed once, and the top ten hold 1.1%. This CDR3 is built from 12 residues. The V end lost 6 bases, the J end lost 11 bases, and 16 bases lay between the germline ends. CDR1 and CDR2 from the germline V gene are KGHSH and LQKENI. This receptor was identified in a young man in good health. Sequencing used naive CD8+ T cells sorted from blood. The chain uses TRBV18 and TRBJ1-1; D is perhaps TRBD1 (6 bases). CDR3 in amino acids: CASSQTGNMAFF. The CDR3 DNA follows: TGTGCCAGCTCCCAAACAGGGAACATGGCTTTCTTT.